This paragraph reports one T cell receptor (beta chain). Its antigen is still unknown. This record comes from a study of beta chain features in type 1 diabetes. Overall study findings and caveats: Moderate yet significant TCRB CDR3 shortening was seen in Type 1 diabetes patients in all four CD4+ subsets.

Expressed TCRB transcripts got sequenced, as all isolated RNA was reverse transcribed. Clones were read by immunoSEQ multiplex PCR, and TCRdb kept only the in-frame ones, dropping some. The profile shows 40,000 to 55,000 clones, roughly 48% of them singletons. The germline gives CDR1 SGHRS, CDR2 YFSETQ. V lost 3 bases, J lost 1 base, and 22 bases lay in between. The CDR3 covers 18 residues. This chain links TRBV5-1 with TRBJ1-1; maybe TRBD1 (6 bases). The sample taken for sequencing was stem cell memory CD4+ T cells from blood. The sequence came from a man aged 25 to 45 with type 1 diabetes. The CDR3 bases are TGCGCCAGCAGCTACTGGGGCCCGTCGCAAGGGGGGAACACTGAAGCTTTCTTT. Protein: CASSYWGPSQGGNTEAFF.